Listed below are T cell receptor beta chains from one sample, sequenced in a study of blood T cell repertoires in COVID-19. Sequencing used immunoSEQ multiplex PCR; TCRdb keeps in-frame clones, though not all of them. The repertoire has about 43,000 clones, 86% of them found once; the top ten carry about 7.7%. The sequenced sample consisted of peripheral blood. The receptors originated from a man aged 55 to 70 with active COVID-19. The CDR3 runs from the conserved cysteine through the conserved F or W. A D gene is named only where the DNA matches it firmly. Only some rows state a clone size, as once, few, many or a class for expanded clones.

v_gene	len	d_gene	j_gene	abundance	CDR3nt	CDR3aa
TRBV6-5	14	TRBD1	TRBJ2-7	-	TGTGCCAGCAGTTACGGGACAGCTACCTACGAGCAGTACTTC	CASSYGTATYEQYF
TRBV6-2/TRBV6-3	18	-	TRBJ2-1	-	TGTGCCAGCAGTTACTCTCGGGAGACGACAGTCTCCTACAATGAGCAGTTCTTC	CASSYSRETTVSYNEQFF
TRBV27	16	-	TRBJ2-1	once	TGTGCCAGCAGTCCTATCGGGTCCGCCCAGAGGGATGAGCAGTTCTTC	CASSPIGSAQRDEQFF
TRBV19	15	TRBD1	TRBJ1-1	-	TGTGCCAGTAGTTTCTGGACAGGGGGGGACACTGAAGCTTTCTTT	CASSFWTGGDTEAFF
TRBV3-1/TRBV3-2	15	-	TRBJ2-3	-	TGTGCCAGCAGCCCCTGGGAAGCGGGCGCAGATACGCAGTATTTT	CASSPWEAGADTQYF
TRBV18	14	-	TRBJ1-2	medium-sized	TGTGCCAGCTCACCGGGCTTAGGTTTAAATGGCTACACCTTC	CASSPGLGLNGYTF
TRBV11-2	13	-	TRBJ2-7	-	TGTGCCAGCAGCTCGAGAGCCCCATACGAGCAGTACTTC	CASSSRAPYEQYF
TRBV5-1	15	TRBD2	TRBJ2-3	-	TGCGCCAGCGTACTAGCGGGAGGGAGCACAGATACGCAGTATTTT	CASVLAGGSTDTQYF
TRBV3-1/TRBV3-2	12	-	TRBJ1-2	-	TGTGCCAGCAGCCAAGGGCAGCGCGGCTACACCTTC	CASSQGQRGYTF
TRBV7-3	13	-	TRBJ2-5	-	TGTGCCAGCAGAGTGTCGGGCGGGGAGACCCAGTACTTC	CASRVSGGETQYF
TRBV7-2	12	-	TRBJ2-3	-	TGTGCCAGCAGCTTGTACACAGATACGCAGTATTTT	CASSLYTDTQYF
TRBV4-1	14	-	TRBJ1-2	-	TGCGCCAGCAGCCGGCCGAGGCAGGGTGATGGCTACACCTTC	CASSRPRQGDGYTF